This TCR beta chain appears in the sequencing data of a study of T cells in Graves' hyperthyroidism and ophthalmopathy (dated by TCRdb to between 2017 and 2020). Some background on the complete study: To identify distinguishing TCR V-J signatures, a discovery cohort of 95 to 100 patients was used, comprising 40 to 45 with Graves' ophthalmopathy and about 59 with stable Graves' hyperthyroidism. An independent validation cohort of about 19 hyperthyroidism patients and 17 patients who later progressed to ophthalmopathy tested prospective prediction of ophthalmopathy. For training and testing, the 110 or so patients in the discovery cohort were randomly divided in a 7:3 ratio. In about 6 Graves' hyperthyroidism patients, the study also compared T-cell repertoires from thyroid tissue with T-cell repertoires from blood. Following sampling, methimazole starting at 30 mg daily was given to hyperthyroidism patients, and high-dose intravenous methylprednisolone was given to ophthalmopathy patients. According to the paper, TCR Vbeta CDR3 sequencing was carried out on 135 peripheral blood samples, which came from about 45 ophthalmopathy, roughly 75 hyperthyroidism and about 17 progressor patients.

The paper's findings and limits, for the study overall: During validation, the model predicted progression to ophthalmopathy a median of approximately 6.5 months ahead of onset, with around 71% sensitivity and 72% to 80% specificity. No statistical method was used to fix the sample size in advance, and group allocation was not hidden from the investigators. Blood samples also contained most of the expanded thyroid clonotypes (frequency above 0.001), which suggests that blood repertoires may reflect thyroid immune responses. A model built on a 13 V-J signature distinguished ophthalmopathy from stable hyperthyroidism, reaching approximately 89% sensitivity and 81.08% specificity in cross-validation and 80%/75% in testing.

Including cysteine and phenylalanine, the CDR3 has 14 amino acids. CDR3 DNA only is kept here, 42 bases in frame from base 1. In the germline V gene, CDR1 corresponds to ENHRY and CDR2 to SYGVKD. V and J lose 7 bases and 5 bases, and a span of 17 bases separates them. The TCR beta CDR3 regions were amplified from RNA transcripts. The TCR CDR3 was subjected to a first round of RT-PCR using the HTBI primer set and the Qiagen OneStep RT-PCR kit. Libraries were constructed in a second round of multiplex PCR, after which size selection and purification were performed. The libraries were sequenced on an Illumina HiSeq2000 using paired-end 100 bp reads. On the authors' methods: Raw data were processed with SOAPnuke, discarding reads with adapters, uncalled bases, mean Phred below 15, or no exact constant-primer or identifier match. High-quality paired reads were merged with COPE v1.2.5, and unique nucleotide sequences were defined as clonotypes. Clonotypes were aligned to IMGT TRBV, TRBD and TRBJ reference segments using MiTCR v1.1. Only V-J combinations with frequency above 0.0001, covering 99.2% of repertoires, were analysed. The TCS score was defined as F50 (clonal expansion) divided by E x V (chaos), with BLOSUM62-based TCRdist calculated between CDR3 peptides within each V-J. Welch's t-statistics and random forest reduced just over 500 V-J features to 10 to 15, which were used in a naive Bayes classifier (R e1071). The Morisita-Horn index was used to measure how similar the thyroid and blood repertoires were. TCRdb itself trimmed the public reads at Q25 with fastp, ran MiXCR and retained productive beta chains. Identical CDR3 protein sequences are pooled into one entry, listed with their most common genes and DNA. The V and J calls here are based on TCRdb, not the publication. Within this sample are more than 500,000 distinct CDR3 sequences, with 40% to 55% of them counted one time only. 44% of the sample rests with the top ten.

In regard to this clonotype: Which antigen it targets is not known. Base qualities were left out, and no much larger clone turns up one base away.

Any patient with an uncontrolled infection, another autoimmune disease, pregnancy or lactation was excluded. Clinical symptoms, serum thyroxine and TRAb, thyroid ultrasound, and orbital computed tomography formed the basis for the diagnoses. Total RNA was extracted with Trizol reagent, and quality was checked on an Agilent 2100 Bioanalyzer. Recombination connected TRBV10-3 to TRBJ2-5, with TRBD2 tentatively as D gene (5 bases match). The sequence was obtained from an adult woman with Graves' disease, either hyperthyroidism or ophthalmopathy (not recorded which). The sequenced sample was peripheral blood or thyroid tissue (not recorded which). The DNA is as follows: TGTGCCATCAAGCGCGAGGGTTGGACGGAGACCCAGTACTTC. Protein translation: CAIKREGWTETQYF.